One and the same sample provided the 14 T cell receptor beta chains below, sequenced in a study of blood T cell repertoires in COVID-19. TCRdb's table, derived via immunoSEQ multiplex PCR, lists solely in-frame clones and lacks some. The sample shows 350,000 or so clones, approximately 83% of them seen only once. The sequenced sample was PBMCs or T cells enriched from blood (not recorded which). Receptors originate from a woman aged 40 to 55 with acute COVID-19.

The CDR3 here is CASSLFPTDTQYF. CDR3 nucleotides: TGTGCCAGCAGCTTATTCCCAACAGATACGCAGTATTTT. The rearrangement joins TRBV7-9 to TRBJ2-3; no firm D call. Trimming took 2 bases from V and 3 from J, leaving 6 bases between them. CDR3 length equals 13 residues. CDR1 and CDR2 from the germline V gene are SEHNR and FQNEAQ (reference sequence).

The chain is built from TRBV28 and TRBJ2-7; TRBD2 agrees at 7 bases. Unmatched junction bases numbered 12, after V lost 5 bases and J lost 2 bases. There are 16 residues in the CDR3. Germline V lookup: CDR1 MDHEN, CDR2 SYDVKM. The CDR3 region has the DNA TGTGCCAGCAGTGAGAACTCAAGACTAGCCACCTACGAGCAGTACTTC. Amino acids: CASSENSRLATYEQYF.

CDR3 region: CASAGSPKGKLFF. CDR3 DNA: TGTGCCAGCGCGGGATCCCCAAAGGGAAAACTGTTTTTT. The J gene is TRBJ1-4, the V gene TRBV9; no firm D call. Trimming cost V 7 bases and J 10 bases, with 17 bases left between them. CDR1 is SGDLS, CDR2 YYNGEE, per germline. The CDR3 runs to 13 residues.

The rearrangement joins TRBV23-1 to TRBJ2-7, with TRBD1 matching 10 bases. TRBV23-1 is an ORF, with its function uncertain. There are 15 residues in the CDR3. Unmatched junction bases numbered 8, after V lost 9 bases and J lost 0 bases. The CDR3 protein is CARIPGQGSSYEQYF. Written as DNA, the CDR3 is TGCGCCAGGATACCGGGACAGGGGAGCTCCTACGAGCAGTACTTC.

CDR3: CASSTSGRDGKNIQYF. The CDR3 bases are TGTGCCAGTAGTACTAGCGGGAGAGACGGCAAAAACATTCAGTACTTC. The rearrangement joins TRBV19 to TRBJ2-4; 10 nucleotides align to TRBD2. Germline loops: CDR1 LNHDA, CDR2 SQIVND (reference sequence). CDR3 length: 16 amino acids. V shed 4 bases, J shed 3 bases, and the junction held 6 bases outside the gene matches.

J is TRBJ2-2 and V is TRBV6-2 or TRBV6-3; D uncertain. This CDR3 is 11 amino acids long. Germline CDR1 reads MNHEY; CDR2 reads SVGEGT. Trimming removed 6 bases from V and 11 bases from J, with 10 bases in between. This CDR3 is CASSRRGELFF. CDR3 in DNA: TGTGCCAGCAGCCGTAGAGGAGAGCTGTTTTTT.

The chain couples TRBV18 to TRBJ2-7, with 12 bases matching TRBD2. Germline V gives CDR1 KGHSH, CDR2 LQKENI. With 0 bases clipped from V and 3 bases from J, the junction kept 15 bases outside the gene matches. This CDR3 has 20 residues. The CDR3 protein is CASSPPVQGLLAGGLYEQYF. The CDR3 nucleotides are TGTGCCAGCTCACCACCGGTACAAGGTTTACTAGCGGGAGGCCTCTACGAGCAGTACTTC. Complete variable domain (other parts from reference TRBV18 and TRBJ2-7): NAGVMQNPRHLVRRRGQEARLRCSPMKGHSHVYWYRQLPEEGLKFMVYLQKENIIDESGMPKERFSAEFPKEGPSILRIQQVVRGDSAAYFCASSPPVQGLLAGGLYEQYFGPGTRLTVT.

This clone was recorded only once. The genes are TRBV9 and TRBJ1-4, with D unresolved. The germline V gene has CDR1 SGDLS and CDR2 YYNGEE. The CDR3 extends over 14 amino acids. Trimming took off 0 bases at V and 4 bases at J, with 7 bases between the two ends. In DNA, the CDR3 is TGTGCCAGCAGCGTAGACGCGTTTAATGAAAAACTGTTTTTT. Protein product: CASSVDAFNEKLFF. The full variable domain, completed using reference TRBV9 and TRBJ1-4, is DSGVTQTPKHLITATGQRVTLRCSPRSGDLSVYWYQQSLDQGLQFLIQYYNGEERAKGNILERFSAQQFPDLHSELNLSSLELGDSALYFCASSVDAFNEKLFFGSGTQLSVL.

The chain has TRBV10-3 and TRBJ2-7; 7 bases align to TRBD2. Germline values: CDR1 ENHRY, CDR2 SYGVKD. V was clipped by 7 bases and J by 2 bases; unmatched bases: 5. The CDR3 has 13 residues. This chain's CDR3 is CAINGGSPYEQYF. CDR3 DNA: TGTGCCATCAACGGCGGGAGCCCCTACGAGCAGTACTTC.

The gene calls are TRBV11-2 and TRBJ1-2; 7 nucleotides agree with TRBD1. The J segment lost 8 bases and the V segment lost 5 bases, leaving 11 bases of the junction unmatched. CDR1 is SGHAT and CDR2 is FQNNGV in the germline V gene. The CDR3 sequence is 14 residues long. CDR3 region: CASSQNTGVGGYTF. The CDR3 DNA follows: TGTGCCAGCAGCCAAAATACAGGGGTTGGAGGCTACACCTTC.

V gene TRBV3-1 (or the pseudogene TRBV3-2) combines with J gene TRBJ2-1; TRBD2 matches at 10 bases. V lost 2 bases and J lost 0; bases outside the gene matches: 10. CDR1 is LGHDT and CDR2 is YNNKEL in the germline V gene (reference sequence). The CDR3 sequence is 19 residues long. The CDR3 region is CASSQWGSASGSSYNEQFF. The CDR3 DNA sequence: TGTGCCAGCAGCCAATGGGGTTCGGCTAGCGGGAGCTCCTACAATGAGCAGTTCTTC.

The genes are TRBV11-2 and TRBJ2-1; 7 bases are shared with TRBD2. There are 15 residues in the CDR3. V was clipped by 1 base and J by 6 bases; unmatched bases: 6. CDR1 and CDR2 from the germline V gene are SGHAT and FQNNGV. CDR3: CASSLGREGLNEQFF. CDR3 sequence (DNA): TGTGCCAGCAGCTTAGGGAGGGAGGGGCTCAATGAGCAGTTCTTC.

Only a few counts were recorded for this clone. The chain carries TRBV24-1 and TRBJ1-1, with TRBD1 identical over 8 bases. Germline loops: CDR1 KGHDR, CDR2 SFDVKD. The CDR3 is 17 residues long. V lost 9 bases to trimming and J lost 1 base; unmatched junction nucleotides: 15. The CDR3 region is CATRSGGEREPNTEAFF. Written as DNA, the CDR3 is TGTGCCACCCGTTCAGGGGGCGAAAGGGAACCGAACACTGAAGCTTTCTTT.

This chain connects TRBV3-1 (or the pseudogene TRBV3-2) to TRBJ1-1, with 8 bases that match TRBD1. CDR1 and CDR2 (germline): LGHDT, YNNKEL (reference sequence). This CDR3 has 14 residues. Losses at the gene ends were 4 bases for V and 3 bases for J; bases not matched to a gene: 4. This CDR3 reads CASSPGQGDTEAFF. In DNA, the CDR3 is TGTGCCAGCAGCCCTGGACAGGGTGACACTGAAGCTTTCTTT.